The 21 T cell receptor beta chains below all came from one sample that was sequenced in a study of blood T cell repertoires in COVID-19. Some clones are missing from TCRdb's copy, which holds only in-frame ones; the method was immunoSEQ multiplex PCR. The data hold approximately 150,000 clones, with around four fifths observed a single time. The sample consisted of peripheral blood. The source of these receptors is a woman of 80 years or more with COVID-19, enrolled during active disease.

The chain carries TRBV27 and TRBJ2-2, with 9 bases lining up with TRBD2. Trimming removed 3 bases from V and 1 base from J; junction bases left unmatched: 0. The CDR3 consists of 15 residues. Germline V gene lookup returns CDR1 MNHEY and CDR2 SMNVEV (reference sequence). CDR3 loop: CASSFSGGNTGELFF. As DNA, the CDR3 is TGTGCCAGCAGTTTTAGCGGGGGGAACACCGGGGAGCTGTTTTTT.

The chain couples TRBV5-1 to TRBJ2-7, with TRBD2 matching 7 bases. Looked up from germline, CDR1 is SGHRS and CDR2 is YFSETQ. CDR3 length: 16 residues. V dropped 5 bases and J dropped 2; count of bases not matched to a gene: 13. The CDR3 DNA sequence: TGCGCCAGCAGGCTTGCGGAGGCTAGCGGTACCTACGAGCAGTACTTC. It translates to CASRLAEASGTYEQYF.

This sequence joins TRBV6-5 and TRBJ1-2, with D possibly matching TRBD1 (6 bases). The CDR3 length is 12 residues. Germline V CDR1 and CDR2: MNHEY, SVGAGI. Trimming took off 7 bases at V and 5 bases at J, with 11 bases between the two ends. CDR3 bases: TGTGCCAGCATGCAGGGGTTATATGGCTACACCTTC. Its protein is CASMQGLYGYTF.

This sequence joins TRBV27 and TRBJ1-5, with D possibly being TRBD1 (6 bases). Per germline, CDR1 MNHEY and CDR2 SMNVEV (reference sequence). This CDR3 region has 14 residues. V lost 5 bases, J lost 5 bases, and 13 bases lay in between. CDR3 coding DNA: TGTGCCAGCAGTCCGGACAGTTCTTATCAGCCCCAGCATTTT. Translated, it gives CASSPDSSYQPQHF.

The genes are TRBV3-1 (or the pseudogene TRBV3-2) and TRBJ2-5; D call uncertain. Germline lookup yields CDR1 LGHDT and CDR2 YNNKEL (reference sequence). The CDR3 runs 13 residues. The V and J ends lost 3 bases and 8 bases respectively, with 13 bases between them. The CDR3 sequence: CASSHYSLLTQYF. In DNA, the CDR3 is TGTGCCAGCAGCCATTATAGTCTCCTAACCCAGTACTTC.

The chain combines TRBV7-9 with TRBJ1-4, with D uncertain. From germline, CDR1 is SEHNR and CDR2 FQNEAQ (reference sequence). Trimming pared 1 base from V and 4 bases from J, leaving 7 bases between. This CDR3 comprises 14 residues. DNA of the CDR3: TGTGCCAGCAGCTTAGGGCGGGGTAATGAAAAACTGTTTTTT. Translation gives CASSLGRGNEKLFF.

The gene calls are TRBV6-5 and TRBJ1-3; TRBD1 matches at 10 bases. The CDR3 totals 16 residues. In germline, CDR1 is MNHEY, CDR2 SVGAGI. V shed 3 bases and J 4 bases; nucleotides not matched to a gene: 6. The CDR3 protein is CASSYSGTGAGNTIYF. DNA for the CDR3: TGTGCCAGCAGTTATTCCGGGACAGGGGCAGGAAACACCATATATTTT.

The chain has TRBV3-1 (or the pseudogene TRBV3-2) and TRBJ1-1; D is possibly TRBD1 (6 bases). The CDR3 extends over 12 amino acids. With 6 bases removed from V and 6 bases from J, the gap between germline ends came to 11 bases. Germline-derived CDR1 and CDR2 are LGHDT and YNNKEL (reference sequence). CDR3 loop: CASRDTGSEAFF. The CDR3, as DNA: TGTGCCAGCAGGGACACAGGGTCTGAAGCTTTCTTT.

V is TRBV5-1 and J is TRBJ2-3; D is uncertain. Trimming removed 4 bases from V and 1 base from J, with 10 bases in between. The germline V gene has CDR1 SGHRS and CDR2 YFSETQ. The length of the CDR3 is 14 residues. The CDR3 DNA reads TGCGCCAGCAGCCCGATCGGAGGCACAGATACGCAGTATTTT. Translation gives CASSPIGGTDTQYF.

This clone was recorded only once. The V gene is TRBV29-1, the J gene TRBJ1-1; D unresolved. Deletions cut 5 bases from V and 3 bases from J, with 7 bases between. CDR1 is SQVTM and CDR2 is ANQGSEA in the germline V gene. The CDR3 contains 11 residues. In DNA form, the CDR3 reads TGCAGCGTTACACGGGACACTGAAGCTTTCTTT. Its translation is CSVTRDTEAFF.

The chain is built from TRBV30 and TRBJ2-7, with D possibly being TRBD2 (6 bases). Germline CDR1 reads GTSNPN; CDR2 reads SVGIG (reference sequence). V was trimmed by 5 bases and J by 7 bases, leaving 15 bases between them. CDR3 length equals 12 residues. CDR3 protein: CAWVAALGEQYF. CDR3 DNA sequence: TGTGCCTGGGTAGCGGCCTTGGGGGAGCAGTACTTC.

The chain recombines TRBV10-3 with TRBJ2-3; the match to TRBD2 covers 10 bases. The V segment lost 8 bases and the J segment 2 bases; nucleotides outside the gene matches: 4. The V gene's germline CDR1 is ENHRY and CDR2 SYGVKD. The CDR3 has 14 amino acids. CDR3: CAISAGGATDTQYF. In DNA form, the CDR3 reads TGTGCCATCTCAGCGGGAGGGGCCACAGATACGCAGTATTTT.

The table lists this clone with a few counts. J is TRBJ2-2 and V is TRBV24-1; 8 bases are a match to TRBD2. The V gene end was trimmed by 2 bases and the J gene end by 4 bases; junction bases not matched to a gene: 8. The germline gives CDR1 KGHDR, CDR2 SFDVKD. The CDR3 length is 17 residues. The CDR3 reads CATSDSAAGATTGELFF. CDR3 DNA: TGTGCCACCAGTGATTCGGCAGCGGGGGCAACCACCGGGGAGCTGTTTTTT.

The chain couples TRBV12-5 to TRBJ1-4; 7 bases line up with TRBD1. The CDR3 contains 14 residues. With V trimmed by 5 bases and J by 7 bases, 7 bases remained unmatched. Germline lookup yields CDR1 LGHNT and CDR2 FRNRAP. CDR3 DNA: TGTGCTAGTGGTACGGACAGGTCGGTTGAAAAACTGTTTTTT. This gives the protein CASGTDRSVEKLFF.

The CDR3 bases are TGCGCCAGCAGCTTGGCCACCTCGGGTCACACTGAAGCTTTCTTT. This sequence encodes CASSLATSGHTEAFF. The rearrangement joins TRBV5-1 to TRBJ1-1, with no clear D. The V and J ends lost 0 bases and 3 bases respectively, with 12 bases between them. Germline V gene data show CDR1 as SGHRS and CDR2 as YFSETQ. This CDR3 contains 15 residues. The whole variable domain, filled in from reference TRBV5-1 and TRBJ1-1, reads KAGVTQTPRYLIKTRGQQVTLSCSPISGHRSVSWYQQTPGQGLQFLFEYFSETQRNKGNFPGRFSGRQFSNSRSEMNVSTLELGDSALYLCASSLATSGHTEAFFGQGTRLTVV.

The CDR3 DNA is TGTGCCAGCAGCTTAGCCGGTAGTCGTGGCTACACCTTC. Translating gives CASSLAGSRGYTF. The chain carries TRBV11-2 and TRBJ1-2; D gene unclear. CDR1 is SGHAT, CDR2 FQNNGV, per germline. Trimming took off 1 base at V and 7 bases at J, with 10 bases between the two ends. The CDR3 has 13 residues. The full variable domain, in which reference TRBV11-2 and TRBJ1-2 provide the parts outside the CDR3, is EAGVAQSPRYKIIEKRQSVAFWCNPISGHATLYWYQQILGQGPKLLIQFQNNGVVDDSQLPKDRFSAERLKGVDSTLKIQPAKLEDSAVYLCASSLAGSRGYTFGSGTRLTVV.

The gene calls are TRBV7-9 and TRBJ2-2; D is possibly TRBD1 (7 bases). V was pared by 6 bases and J by 7 bases, with 21 bases between. Germline loops: CDR1 SEHNR, CDR2 FQNEAQ (reference sequence). The CDR3 loop spans 16 amino acids. The CDR3 DNA is TGTGCCAGCAGAGCTGCAGGGGGAGGTAACGGCGGGGAGCTGTTTTTT. Protein sequence: CASRAAGGGNGGELFF.

On this clone: The same CDR3 is also encoded by other DNA sequences in this sample. The V and J genes are TRBV6-5 and TRBJ1-4; maybe TRBD1 (5 bases). Germline CDR1 is MNHEY and CDR2 is SVGAGI. Trimming removed 2 bases from V and 0 bases from J, with 10 bases in between. The CDR3 loop spans 16 amino acids. The CDR3 spells CASSYGQTATNEKLFF. The DNA of the CDR3 is TGTGCCAGCAGTTACGGACAAACAGCAACTAATGAAAAACTGTTTTTT.

This clone was found once. The rearrangement joins TRBV6-2 or TRBV6-3 to TRBJ2-2, with D maybe TRBD2 (5 bases). The CDR3 spans 15 residues. Trimming stripped 4 bases from V and 7 bases from J, with 16 bases between. Per the germline V gene, CDR1 is MNHEY and CDR2 is SVGEGT. The CDR3 here is CASSSQLGGVGELFF. DNA for the CDR3: TGTGCCAGCAGTTCGCAACTAGGTGGGGTCGGGGAGCTGTTTTTT.

The chain links TRBV7-3 to TRBJ2-3, with TRBD1 matching over 7 bases. Trimming removed 1 base from V and 3 bases from J; junction bases left unmatched: 7. Germline values: CDR1 SGHTA, CDR2 FQGTGA. The CDR3 consists of 16 residues. In nucleotides, the CDR3 is TGTGCCAGCAGCTTAATGGGGGTCAGGGGGACAGATACGCAGTATTTT. Its protein product is CASSLMGVRGTDTQYF.

The rearrangement joins TRBV5-1 to TRBJ1-1; D remains unclear. Germline CDR1 SGHRS, CDR2 YFSETQ. V lost 5 bases and J lost 7, with 12 bases in between. The CDR3 sequence is 12 residues long. DNA for the CDR3: TGCGCCAGCAGTTCCGACACCTTTGAAGCTTTCTTT. It specifies CASSSDTFEAFF. Together with reference TRBV5-1 and TRBJ1-1, the CDR3 gives the full variable domain: KAGVTQTPRYLIKTRGQQVTLSCSPISGHRSVSWYQQTPGQGLQFLFEYFSETQRNKGNFPGRFSGRQFSNSRSEMNVSTLELGDSALYLCASSSDTFEAFFGQGTRLTVV.